This T cell receptor (beta chain) is drawn from a study of cytomegalovirus exposure and HLA in healthy donors. Study-level points and caveats: Analyses of presence and absence presupposed an approximately uniform sequencing depth across donors.

V lost 3 bases and J 4 bases, leaving 7 bases between the germline ends. Germline loops: CDR1 SNHLY, CDR2 FYNNEI. This CDR3 has 13 residues. The PCR contained 60 Vbeta and 13 Jbeta primers. Assay: immunoSEQ multiplex PCR; the TCRdb copy retains only in-frame clones and omits some. The table lists 250,000 to 350,000 clones, 70% to 90% of them singletons. Details on this clone: Its antigen is unidentified.

The chain carries TRBV2 and TRBJ1-5; D might be TRBD1 (5 bases). Material: PBMCs. This sequence was found in a man aged 35-49 years in good health and CMV-seropositive. The CDR3 here is CASSERGNQPQHF. In nucleotides, the CDR3 is TGTGCCAGCAGTGAGCGGGGGAATCAGCCCCAGCATTTT.